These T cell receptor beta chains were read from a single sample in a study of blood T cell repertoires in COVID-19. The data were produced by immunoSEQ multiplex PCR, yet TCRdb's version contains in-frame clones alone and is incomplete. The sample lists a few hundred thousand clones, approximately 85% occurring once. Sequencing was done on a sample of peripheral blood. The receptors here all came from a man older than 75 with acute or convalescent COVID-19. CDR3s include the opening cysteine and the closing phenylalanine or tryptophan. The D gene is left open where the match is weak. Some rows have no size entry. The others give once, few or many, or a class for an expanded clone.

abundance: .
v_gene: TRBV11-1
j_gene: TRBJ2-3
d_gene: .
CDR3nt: TGTGCCAGCAGCTTACTTGGGGCTAGCACAGATACGCAGTATTTT
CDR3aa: CASSLLGASTDTQYF

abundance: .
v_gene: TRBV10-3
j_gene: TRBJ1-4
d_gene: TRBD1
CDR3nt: TGTGCCATCAGTGAGTCCCCTTACAGGGGTAATGAAAAACTGTTTTTT
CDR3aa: CAISESPYRGNEKLFF

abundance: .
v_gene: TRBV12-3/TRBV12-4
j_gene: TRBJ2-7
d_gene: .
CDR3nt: TGTGCCAGCAGTTTGGCGGGCGAGCAGTACTTC
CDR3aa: CASSLAGEQYF

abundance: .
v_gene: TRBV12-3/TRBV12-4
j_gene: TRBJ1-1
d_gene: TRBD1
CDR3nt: TGTGCCAGCAGCCCGGACAGGGTAGGGGGAGCTTTCTTT
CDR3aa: CASSPDRVGGAFF

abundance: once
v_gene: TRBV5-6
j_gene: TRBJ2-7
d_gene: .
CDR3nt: TGTGCCAGCAGGTCGACTGTTCCGTACGAGCAGTACTTC
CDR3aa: CASRSTVPYEQYF

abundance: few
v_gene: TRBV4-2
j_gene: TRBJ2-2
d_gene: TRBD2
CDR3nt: TGTGCCAGCAGTGCAGGGGCGGGGGGGCACTTGAACACCGGGGAGCTGTTTTTT
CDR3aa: CASSAGAGGHLNTGELFF

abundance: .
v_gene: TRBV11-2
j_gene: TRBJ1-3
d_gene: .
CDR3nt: TGTGCCAGCAGCTTACAGGGGTCGGGCGGAAACACCATATATTTT
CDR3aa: CASSLQGSGGNTIYF

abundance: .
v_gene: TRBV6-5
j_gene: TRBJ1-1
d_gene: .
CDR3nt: TGTGCCAGCAGGACCGAGGTGGGCACTGAAGCTTTCTTT
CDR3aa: CASRTEVGTEAFF

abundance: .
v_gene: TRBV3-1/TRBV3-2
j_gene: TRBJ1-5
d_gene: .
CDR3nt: TGTGCCAGCAGCCTTACGGGAGAAGCGGGTCAGCCCCAGCATTTT
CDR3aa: CASSLTGEAGQPQHF

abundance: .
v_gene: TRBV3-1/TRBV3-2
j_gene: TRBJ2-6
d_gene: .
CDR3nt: TGTGCCAGCAGCCAAGGGTGGAGAGCTGGGGCCAACGTCCTGACTTTC
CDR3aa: CASSQGWRAGANVLTF

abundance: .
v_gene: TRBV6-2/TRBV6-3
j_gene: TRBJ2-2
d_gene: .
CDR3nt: TGTGCCAGCAGTGACAGGCCCGGGGAGCTGTTTTTT
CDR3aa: CASSDRPGELFF

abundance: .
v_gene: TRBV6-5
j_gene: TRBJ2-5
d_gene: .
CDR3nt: TGTGCCAGCAGTCCATTAGATCAACCCCGAGAGACCCAGTACTTC
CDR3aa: CASSPLDQPRETQYF

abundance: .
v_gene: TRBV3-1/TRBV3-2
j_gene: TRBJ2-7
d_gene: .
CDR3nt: TGTGCCAGCAGCCAAGGACTAGTTAGCTACGAGCAGTACTTC
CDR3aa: CASSQGLVSYEQYF

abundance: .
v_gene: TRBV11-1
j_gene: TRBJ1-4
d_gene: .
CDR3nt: TGTGCCAGCAGAGGGGCAGGGCATGAAAAACTGTTTTTT
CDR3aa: CASRGAGHEKLFF

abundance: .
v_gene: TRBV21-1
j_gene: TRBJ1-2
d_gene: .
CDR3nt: TGTGCCAGCAGCAAAGGGAGCGGGGAAGAACACTATGGCTACACCTTC
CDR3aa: CASSKGSGEEHYGYTF

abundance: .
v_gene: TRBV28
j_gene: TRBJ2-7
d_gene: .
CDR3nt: TGTGCCAGCAGTTCCAGCCGGGGCTCCTACGAGCAGTACTTC
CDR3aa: CASSSSRGSYEQYF

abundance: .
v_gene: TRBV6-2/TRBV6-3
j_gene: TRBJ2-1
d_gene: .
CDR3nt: TGTGCCAGCAGCTCCCTAGCGTTCAATGAGCAGTTCTTC
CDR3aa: CASSSLAFNEQFF

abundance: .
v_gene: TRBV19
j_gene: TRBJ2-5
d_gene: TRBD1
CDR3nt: TGTGCCAGTAGTATCGGGACAGGTGTCATGGAGCAGTACTTC
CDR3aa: CASSIGTGVMEQYF

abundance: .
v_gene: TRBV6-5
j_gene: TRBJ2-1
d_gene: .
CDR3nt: TGTGCCAGCAGCCCGCGGGGAACCTACAATGAGCAGTTCTTC
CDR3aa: CASSPRGTYNEQFF

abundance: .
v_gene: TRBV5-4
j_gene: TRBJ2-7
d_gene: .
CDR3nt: TGTGCCAGCACCTCAAAAGCCGGGTCTCTAGCCGGCGAGCAGTACTTC
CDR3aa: CASTSKAGSLAGEQYF

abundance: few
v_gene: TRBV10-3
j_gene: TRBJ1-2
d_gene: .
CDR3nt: TGTGCCATCAGTGAAACCCAGGGTGCCTACACCTTC
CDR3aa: CAISETQGAYTF

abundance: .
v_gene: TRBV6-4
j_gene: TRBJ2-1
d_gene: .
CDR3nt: TGTGCCAGCAGAAAAGACCCTTTGGCGGTCTATGAGCAGTTCTTC
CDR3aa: CASRKDPLAVYEQFF

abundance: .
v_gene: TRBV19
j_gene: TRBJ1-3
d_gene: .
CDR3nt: TGTGCCAGCTACAGGGATCCGGGAAACACCATATATTTT
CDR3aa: CASYRDPGNTIYF

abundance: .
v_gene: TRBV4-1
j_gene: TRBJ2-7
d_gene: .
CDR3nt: TGCGCCAGCAGCCAAGTCCACAGCATAGGCTCCTACGAGCAGTACTTC
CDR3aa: CASSQVHSIGSYEQYF

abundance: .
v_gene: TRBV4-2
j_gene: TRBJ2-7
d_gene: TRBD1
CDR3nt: TGTGCCAGCAGCCTCGAAACAGGGGACGTCTACGAGCAGTACTTC
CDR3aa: CASSLETGDVYEQYF

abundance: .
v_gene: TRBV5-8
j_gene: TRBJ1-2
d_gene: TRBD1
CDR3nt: TGTGCCAGCAGCCCCGGGACAGGCCTCTCTGGCTACACCTTC
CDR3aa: CASSPGTGLSGYTF

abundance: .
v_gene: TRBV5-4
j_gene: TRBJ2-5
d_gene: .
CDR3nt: TGTGCCAGCAGCACCAGGGTATCAGAGACCCAGTACTTC
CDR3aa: CASSTRVSETQYF

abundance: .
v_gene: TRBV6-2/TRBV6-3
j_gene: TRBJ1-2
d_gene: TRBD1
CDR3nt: TGTGCCAGCAGTTACTCGAGGGACAGACCGATTAACTATGGCTACACCTTC
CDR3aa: CASSYSRDRPINYGYTF

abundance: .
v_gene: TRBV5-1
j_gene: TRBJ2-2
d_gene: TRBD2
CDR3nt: TGCGCCAGCAGCCTTCTAGCGGTAACAACCGGGGAGCTGTTTTTT
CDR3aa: CASSLLAVTTGELFF

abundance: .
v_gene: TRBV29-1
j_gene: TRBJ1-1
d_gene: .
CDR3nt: TGCAGCGTTGGAGGTATACAGGGAGTAAACACTGAAGCTTTCTTT
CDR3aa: CSVGGIQGVNTEAFF